This T cell receptor (beta chain) was observed in a study of untreated major depressive disorder. Notes on this clone: Its antigen is not known.

Whole-study findings and limits: CD4+ T cells from depressed patients used TRBV05-01 (Vbeta 5.1) more often than controls.

CDR1 and CDR2 from the germline V gene are SGHNT and YYREEE (reference sequence). Trimming took 1 base from V and 2 from J; bases not matched to a gene: 2. This CDR3 has 14 amino acids. Method: immunoSEQ multiplex PCR; TCRdb's copy keeps in-frame clones and lacks some. The sample yields about 19,000 clones, around 90% seen once. V and J are TRBV5-4 and TRBJ2-5; 7 nucleotides align to TRBD1. What was sequenced was CD4+ T cells from PBMCs. The receptor's source is a middle-aged woman with major depressive disorder. In DNA form, the CDR3 reads TGTGCCAGCAGCTTGCACAGGGGACAAGAGACCCAGTACTTC. Translation gives CASSLHRGQETQYF. Complete variable domain (other parts from reference TRBV5-4 and TRBJ2-5): ETGVTQSPTHLIKTRGQQVTLRCSSQSGHNTVSWYQQALGQGPQFIFQYYREEENGRGNFPPRFSGLQFPNYSSELNVNALELDDSALYLCASSLHRGQETQYFGPGTRLLVL.